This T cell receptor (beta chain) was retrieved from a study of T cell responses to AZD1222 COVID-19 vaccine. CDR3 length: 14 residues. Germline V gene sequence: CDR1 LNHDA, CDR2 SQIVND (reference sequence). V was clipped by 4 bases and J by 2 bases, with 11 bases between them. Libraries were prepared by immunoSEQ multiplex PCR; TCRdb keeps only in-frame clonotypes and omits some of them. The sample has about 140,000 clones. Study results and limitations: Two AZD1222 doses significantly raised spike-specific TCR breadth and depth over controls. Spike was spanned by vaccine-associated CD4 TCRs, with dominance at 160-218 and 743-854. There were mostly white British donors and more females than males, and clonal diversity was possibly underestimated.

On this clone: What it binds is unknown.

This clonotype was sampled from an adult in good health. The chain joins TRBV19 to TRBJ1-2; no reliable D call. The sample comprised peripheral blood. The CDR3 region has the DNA TGTGCCAGTAGTACGGCAGTCTCGAACTATGGCTACACCTTC. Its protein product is CASSTAVSNYGYTF.